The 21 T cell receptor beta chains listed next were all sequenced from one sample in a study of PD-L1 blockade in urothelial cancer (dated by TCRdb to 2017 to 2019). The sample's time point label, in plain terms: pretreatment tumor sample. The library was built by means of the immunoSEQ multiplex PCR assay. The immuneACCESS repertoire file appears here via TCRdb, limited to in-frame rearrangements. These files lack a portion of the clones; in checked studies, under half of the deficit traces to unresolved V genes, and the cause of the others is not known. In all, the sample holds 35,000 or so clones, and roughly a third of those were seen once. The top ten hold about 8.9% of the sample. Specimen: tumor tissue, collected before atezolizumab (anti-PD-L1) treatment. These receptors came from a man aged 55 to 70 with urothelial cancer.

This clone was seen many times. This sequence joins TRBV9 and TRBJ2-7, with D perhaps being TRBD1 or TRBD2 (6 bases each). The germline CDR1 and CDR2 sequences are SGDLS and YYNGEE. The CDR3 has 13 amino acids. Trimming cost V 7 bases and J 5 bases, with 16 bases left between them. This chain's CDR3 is CASPLPGADEQYF. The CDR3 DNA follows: TGTGCCAGCCCCCTGCCGGGGGCGGACGAGCAGTACTTC.

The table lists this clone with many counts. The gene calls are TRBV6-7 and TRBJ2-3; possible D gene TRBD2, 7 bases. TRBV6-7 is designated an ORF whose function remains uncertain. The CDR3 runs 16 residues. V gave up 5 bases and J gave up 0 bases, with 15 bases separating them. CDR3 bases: TGTGCCAGCAGTGAAAACGGGGGGACAAGCACAGATACGCAGTATTTT. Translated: CASSENGGTSTDTQYF.

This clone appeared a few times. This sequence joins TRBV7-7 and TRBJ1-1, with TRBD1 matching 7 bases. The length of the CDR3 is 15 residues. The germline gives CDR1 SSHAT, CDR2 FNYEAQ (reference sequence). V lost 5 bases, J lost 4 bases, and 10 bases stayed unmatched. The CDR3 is CASSGGQRWGTEAFF. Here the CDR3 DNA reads TGTGCCAGCAGCGGGGGACAGCGGTGGGGCACTGAAGCTTTCTTT.

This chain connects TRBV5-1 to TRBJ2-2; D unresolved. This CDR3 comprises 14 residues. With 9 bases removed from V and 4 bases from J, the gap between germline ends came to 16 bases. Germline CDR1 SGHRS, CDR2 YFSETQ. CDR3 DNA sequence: TGCGCCACCTCCTTAAATTGGGGCACCGGGGAGCTGTTTTTT. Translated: CATSLNWGTGELFF.

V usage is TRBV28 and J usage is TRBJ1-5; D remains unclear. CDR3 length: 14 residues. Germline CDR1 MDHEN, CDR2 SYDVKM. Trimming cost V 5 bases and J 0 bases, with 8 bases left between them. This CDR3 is CASSALRSNQPQHF. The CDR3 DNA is TGTGCCAGCAGTGCCCTTCGTAGCAATCAGCCCCAGCATTTT.

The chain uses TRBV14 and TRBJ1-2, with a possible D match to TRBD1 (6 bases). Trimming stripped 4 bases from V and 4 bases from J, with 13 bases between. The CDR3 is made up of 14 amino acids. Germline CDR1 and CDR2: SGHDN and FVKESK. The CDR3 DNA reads TGTGCCAGCAGCCTAACGACAGGAGTCTATGGCTACACCTTC. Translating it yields CASSLTTGVYGYTF. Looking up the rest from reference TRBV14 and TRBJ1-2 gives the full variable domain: EAGVTQFPSHSVIEKGQTVTLRCDPISGHDNLYWYRRVMGKEIKFLLHFVKESKQDESGMPNNRFLAERTGGTYSTLKVQPAELEDSGVYFCASSLTTGVYGYTFGSGTRLTVV.

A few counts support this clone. DNA for the CDR3: TGTGCCAGCAGTAGGGGGTTGAACACTGAAGCTTTCTTT. It specifies CASSRGLNTEAFF. The genes are TRBV6-8 and TRBJ1-1, with D maybe TRBD1 (6 bases). Germline V gene lookup returns CDR1 MNHGY and CDR2 SAAAGT. The CDR3 has 13 amino acids. V lost 5 bases, J lost 0 bases, and 7 bases lay in between.

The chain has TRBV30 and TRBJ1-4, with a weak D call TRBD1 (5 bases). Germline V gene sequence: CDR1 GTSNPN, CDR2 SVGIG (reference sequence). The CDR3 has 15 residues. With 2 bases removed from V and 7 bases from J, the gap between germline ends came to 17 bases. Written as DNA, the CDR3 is TGTGCCTGGAGTAATGCGGGGCTCGTAAGTGAAAAACTGTTTTTT. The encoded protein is CAWSNAGLVSEKLFF.

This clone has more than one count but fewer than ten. For the CDR3, the DNA is TGTGCCAGTAGTATAGATAGTTGGGCCGCAACTAATGAAAAACTGTTTTTT. It specifies CASSIDSWAATNEKLFF. The chain links TRBV19 to TRBJ1-4; D ambiguous. The CDR3 is made up of 17 amino acids. The V and J ends lost 0 bases and 0 bases respectively, with 11 bases between them. CDR1 and CDR2 from the germline V gene are LNHDA and SQIVND (reference sequence). The entire variable domain, with the rest obtained from reference TRBV19 and TRBJ1-4, is as follows: DGGITQSPKYLFRKEGQNVTLSCEQNLNHDAMYWYRQDPGQGLRLIYYSQIVNDFQKGDIAEGYSVSREKKESFPLTVTSAQKNPTAFYLCASSIDSWAATNEKLFFGSGTQLSVL.

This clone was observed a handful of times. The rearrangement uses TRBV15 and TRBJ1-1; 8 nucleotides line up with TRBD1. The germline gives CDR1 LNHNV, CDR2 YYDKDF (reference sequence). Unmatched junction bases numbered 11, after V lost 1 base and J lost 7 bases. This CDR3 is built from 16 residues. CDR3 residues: CATSRVVDRVDGEAFF. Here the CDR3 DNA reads TGTGCCACCAGCAGAGTTGTGGACAGGGTTGATGGTGAAGCTTTCTTT.

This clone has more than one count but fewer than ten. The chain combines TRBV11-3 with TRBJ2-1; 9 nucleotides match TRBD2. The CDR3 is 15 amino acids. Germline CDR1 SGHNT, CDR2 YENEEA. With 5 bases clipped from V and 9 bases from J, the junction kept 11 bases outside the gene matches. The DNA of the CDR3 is TGTGCCAGCAGCACCATGGCGGGAGGGTTCGGTGAGCAGTTCTTC. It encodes CASSTMAGGFGEQFF.

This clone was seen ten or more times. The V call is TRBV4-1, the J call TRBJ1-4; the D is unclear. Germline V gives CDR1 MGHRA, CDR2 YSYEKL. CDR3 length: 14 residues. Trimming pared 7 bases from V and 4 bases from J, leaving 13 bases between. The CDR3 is CASTAAALNEKLFF. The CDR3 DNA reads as TGCGCCAGCACCGCGGCGGCCCTTAATGAAAAACTGTTTTTT.

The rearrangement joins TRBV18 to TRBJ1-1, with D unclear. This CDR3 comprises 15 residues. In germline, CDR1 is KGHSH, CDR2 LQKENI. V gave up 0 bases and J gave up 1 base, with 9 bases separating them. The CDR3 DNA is TGTGCCAGCTCACCACCAAGGGCCACGAACACTGAAGCTTTCTTT. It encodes CASSPPRATNTEAFF. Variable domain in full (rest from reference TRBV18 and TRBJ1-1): NAGVMQNPRHLVRRRGQEARLRCSPMKGHSHVYWYRQLPEEGLKFMVYLQKENIIDESGMPKERFSAEFPKEGPSILRIQQVVRGDSAAYFCASSPPRATNTEAFFGQGTRLTVV.

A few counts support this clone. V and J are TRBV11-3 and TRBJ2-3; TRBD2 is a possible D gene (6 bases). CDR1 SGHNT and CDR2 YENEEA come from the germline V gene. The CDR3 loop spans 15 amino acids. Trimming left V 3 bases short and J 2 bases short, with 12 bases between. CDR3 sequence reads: CASSFQGTYTDTQYF. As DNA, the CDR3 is TGTGCCAGCAGCTTTCAAGGGACTTACACAGATACGCAGTATTTT.

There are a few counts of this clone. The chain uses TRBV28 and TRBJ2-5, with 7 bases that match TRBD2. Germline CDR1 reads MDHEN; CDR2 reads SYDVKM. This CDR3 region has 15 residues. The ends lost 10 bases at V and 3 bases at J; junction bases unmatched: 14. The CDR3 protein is CATKSVGLAEETQYF. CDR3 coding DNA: TGTGCCACCAAGTCCGTGGGGCTAGCGGAAGAGACCCAGTACTTC.

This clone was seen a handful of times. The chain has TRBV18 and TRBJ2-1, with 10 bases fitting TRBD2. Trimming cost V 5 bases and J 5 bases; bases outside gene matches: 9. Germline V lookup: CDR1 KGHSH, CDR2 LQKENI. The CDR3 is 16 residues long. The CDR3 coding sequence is TGTGCCAGCTCAGGGATCACTAGCGGGACCAACAATGAGCAGTTCTTC. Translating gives CASSGITSGTNNEQFF. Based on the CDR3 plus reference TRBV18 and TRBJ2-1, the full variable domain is NAGVMQNPRHLVRRRGQEARLRCSPMKGHSHVYWYRQLPEEGLKFMVYLQKENIIDESGMPKERFSAEFPKEGPSILRIQQVVRGDSAAYFCASSGITSGTNNEQFFGPGTRLTVL.

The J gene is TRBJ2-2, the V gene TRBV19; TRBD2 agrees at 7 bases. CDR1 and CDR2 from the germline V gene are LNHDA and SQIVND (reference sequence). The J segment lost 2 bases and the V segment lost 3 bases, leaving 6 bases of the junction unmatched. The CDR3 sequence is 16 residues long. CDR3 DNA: TGTGCCAGTAGTATCAACGGGGGGATTAACACCGGGGAGCTGTTTTTT. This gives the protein CASSINGGINTGELFF.

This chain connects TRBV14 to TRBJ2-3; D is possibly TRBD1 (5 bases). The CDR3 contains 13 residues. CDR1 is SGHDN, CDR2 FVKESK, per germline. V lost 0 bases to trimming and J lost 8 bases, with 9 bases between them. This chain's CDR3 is CASSQESRATQYF. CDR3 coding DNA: TGTGCCAGCAGCCAAGAATCCAGGGCTACGCAGTATTTT.

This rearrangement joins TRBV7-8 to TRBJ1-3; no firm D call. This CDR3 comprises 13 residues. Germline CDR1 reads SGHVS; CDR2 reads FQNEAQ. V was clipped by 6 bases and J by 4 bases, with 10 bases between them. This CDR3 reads CASRSTAGNTIYF. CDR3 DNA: TGTGCCAGCAGGTCGACGGCCGGAAACACCATATATTTT.

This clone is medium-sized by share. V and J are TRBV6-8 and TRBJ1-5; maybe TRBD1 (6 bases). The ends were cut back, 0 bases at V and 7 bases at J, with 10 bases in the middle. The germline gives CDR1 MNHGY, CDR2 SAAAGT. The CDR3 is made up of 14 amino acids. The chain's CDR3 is CASSYSPGAQPQHF. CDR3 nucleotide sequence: TGTGCCAGCAGTTACTCTCCGGGGGCCCAGCCCCAGCATTTT.

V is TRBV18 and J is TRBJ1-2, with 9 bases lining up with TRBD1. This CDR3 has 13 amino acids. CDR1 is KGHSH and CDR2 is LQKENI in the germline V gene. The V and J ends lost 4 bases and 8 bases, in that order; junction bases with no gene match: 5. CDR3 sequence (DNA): TGTGCCAGCTCACGGGACAGGGATCGGGGCTACACCTTC. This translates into CASSRDRDRGYTF.